This is a list of T cell receptor beta chains from one sample in a study of cytomegalovirus exposure and HLA in healthy donors. The data were produced by immunoSEQ multiplex PCR, yet TCRdb's version contains in-frame clones alone and is incomplete. The sample lists 200,000 or so clones; 65% to 90% were seen once. What was sequenced was PBMCs. These receptors were collected from a man aged 35-49 years in good health and CMV-seropositive. Each CDR3 is given without its conserved first and last residue.

CDR3	V	J
SVEDRNSSYEQY	TRBV29-1	TRBJ2-7
AIRFQGQNTEAF	TRBV10-3	TRBJ1-1
ASSEAGTGGGDTQY	TRBV6-1	TRBJ2-3
ASRPDRGINTGELF	TRBV11-2	TRBJ2-2
ASRQTGTRSGYEQY	TRBV28	TRBJ2-7
ASSSLRQGASREQF	TRBV5-1	TRBJ2-1
ASTVTGGEGNTIY	TRBV6-5	TRBJ1-3
ATSRPQGIYEQF	TRBV15	TRBJ2-1
ASSDREKQY	TRBV2	TRBJ2-7
ASSRKGASLEAF	TRBV5-1	TRBJ1-1
ASSRQGSGANVLT	TRBV27	TRBJ2-6
ASSLQTTQETQY	TRBV6-1	TRBJ2-5
ASSPTRRGPYEQY	TRBV28	TRBJ2-7
ASSLRGLAGYYNEQF	TRBV27	TRBJ2-1
ASSLGDAGYGYT	TRBV7-2	TRBJ1-2
ASSATRAGELF	TRBV11-3	TRBJ2-2
ASSLGQGLSPLH	TRBV7-9	TRBJ1-6
ASSDRGARTGELF	TRBV18	TRBJ2-2
ASSGPGQVSYEQY	TRBV27	TRBJ2-7
ASSLSPGLYGYT	TRBV7-9	TRBJ1-2
ASSFPDRGVDEQY	TRBV7-2	TRBJ2-7
ASSLAAGTGPYNEQF	TRBV27	TRBJ2-1
ASSQEVWGDNEQF	TRBV4-3	TRBJ2-1
ASRETGVYGYT	TRBV28	TRBJ1-2
ASSLASGGAAEQY	TRBV6-6	TRBJ2-7
ASSLRGVETQY	TRBV7-6	TRBJ2-5
ASSEARYEQF	TRBV6-1	TRBJ2-1
ASSTDPVLPDTQY	TRBV27	TRBJ2-3
ASSLEASEETQY	TRBV28	TRBJ2-5
ASRDLGTRIDEQY	TRBV27	TRBJ2-7
ATSRGGGRSGGNYNEQF	TRBV15	TRBJ2-1
ASIPGGTEAF	TRBV7-9	TRBJ1-1
ASSLEQGPHEQY	TRBV5-1	NA
ASSQVAGALVEQY	TRBV4-3	TRBJ2-7
ASSPSPLLAANTDTQY	TRBV18	TRBJ2-3
ASSYSGTTYNEQF	TRBV6-5	TRBJ2-1
ASLSRRNTIY	TRBV4-1	TRBJ1-3
ASSRSGTGELF	TRBV7-8	TRBJ2-2
ASSSPGQGYNEQF	TRBV7-9	TRBJ2-1
ASSLVGSQETQY	TRBV5-4	TRBJ2-5
ASSLTGGSSYEQY	TRBV7-6	TRBJ2-7
ASSEFRDISYEQY	TRBV25-1	TRBJ2-7
ASSVAPGGKETQY	TRBV9	TRBJ2-5
ASSLRGRSYNEQF	TRBV7-6	TRBJ2-1
ASSLVGQGAYEQY	TRBV5-1	TRBJ2-7
ASSATYNSPLH	TRBV7-3	TRBJ1-6
ASTGTGGQAEQY	TRBV25-1	TRBJ2-7
ASSGERMNTEAF	TRBV5-1	TRBJ1-1
ASSFTGQGHPGEQY	TRBV27	TRBJ2-7
ASSIGTGRMETQY	TRBV19	TRBJ2-5
ASSYTGLSSYEQY	TRBV7-3	NA
ASSLWGRGGTEAF	TRBV27	TRBJ1-1